Included here is one T cell receptor beta chain sequence, with context. Antigen specificity is unknown. This sample is drawn from a study of response to subunit inactivated influenza vaccine. In TCRdb, the RT-PCR reads were re-called with MiXCR into one record per CDR3 protein. This sample yields over 800,000 distinct CDR3 sequences, of which over 20% are seen a single time; roughly 10% belongs to the top ten. V was cut by 0 bases and J by 4 bases, with 12 bases left in between. Germline CDR1 reads SGHRS; CDR2 reads YFSETQ. The CDR3 runs to 15 residues. Study-wide findings and caveats: The authors suggested that every seasonal influenza vaccination recruits few new T cells.

The sample in question was PBMCs from blood, obtained roughly 5 days after vaccination. This sequence originates from a man aged 50 to 60 who received an inactivated influenza vaccine. This rearrangement joins TRBV5-1 to TRBJ2-3; D call uncertain. In DNA, the CDR3 is TGCGCCAGCAGCTTGGCACTCTTGGGTGCAGATACGCAGTATTTT. Translation gives CASSLALLGADTQYF.